These 9 T cell receptor beta chains originate from one sample sequenced in a study of chemoradiotherapy in HPV16-positive cancers. Measured with immunoSEQ multiplex PCR; TCRdb has only the in-frame clones, and not every one. Among about 10,000 clones listed, around 74% were seen once. Collection took place from a patient who underwent chemoradiotherapy. Source of these receptors: a human donor with HPV-associated anogenital cancer.

The genes are TRBV27 and TRBJ2-7, with 7 bases lining up with TRBD1. This CDR3 has 13 residues. Germline V gene data show CDR1 as MNHEY and CDR2 as SMNVEV (reference sequence). J was trimmed by 0 bases and V by 8 bases; bases with no gene match: 4. The CDR3 DNA follows: TGTGCCAGCCGGCGACAGGGCTCCTACGAGCAGTACTTC. It codes for CASRRQGSYEQYF.

This rearrangement joins TRBV28 to TRBJ2-6; D remains ambiguous. The CDR3 sequence is 18 residues long. The germline V gene encodes CDR1 MDHEN and CDR2 SYDVKM. V was cut by 8 bases and J by 5 bases, with 25 bases left in between. As DNA, the CDR3 is TGTGCCAGCGTTAGTCAAATCTTGACACAAAGTCGGGCCAACGTCCTGACTTTC. Protein sequence: CASVSQILTQSRANVLTF.

The chain recombines TRBV5-1 with TRBJ1-1; TRBD1 is a possible D gene (5 bases). V lost 0 bases and J 8 bases, leaving 14 bases between the germline ends. The germline gives CDR1 SGHRS, CDR2 YFSETQ. The CDR3 runs to 14 residues. The CDR3 coding sequence is TGCGCCAGCAGCTTGGTGGGGACCGTCGGCGAAGCTTTCTTT. Translating it yields CASSLVGTVGEAFF.

This chain links TRBV7-9 with TRBJ2-1; unclear D gene. Trimming left V 0 bases short and J 0 bases short, with 12 bases between. Germline V gives CDR1 SEHNR, CDR2 FQNEAQ (reference sequence). The CDR3 is 17 amino acids. CDR3 sequence (DNA): TGTGCCAGCAGCTTAGCCCCGGTGGGGAACTCCTACAATGAGCAGTTCTTC. Its translation is CASSLAPVGNSYNEQFF.

The chain recombines TRBV30 with TRBJ2-5; 9 bases match TRBD2. The trim removed 3 bases at V and 5 bases at J, leaving 7 bases unmatched. The CDR3 is 14 amino acids. Germline V gene sequence: CDR1 GTSNPN, CDR2 SVGIG (reference sequence). As DNA, the CDR3 is TGTGCCTGGAGGAGTAGCGGGAGTTTGGAGACCCAGTACTTC. Translating it yields CAWRSSGSLETQYF.

This clone came up once. The rearrangement links TRBV5-4 to TRBJ2-2; TRBD2 matches at 12 bases. The CDR3 is 16 residues long. Trimming took 3 bases from V and 4 from J; bases not matched to a gene: 4. Per the germline V gene, CDR1 is SGHNT and CDR2 is YYREEE (reference sequence). DNA for the CDR3: TGTGCCAGCAGCTCCAGACTAGCGGGAGTCACCGGGGAGCTGTTTTTT. As protein: CASSSRLAGVTGELFF. The full variable domain, in which reference TRBV5-4 and TRBJ2-2 provide the parts outside the CDR3, is ETGVTQSPTHLIKTRGQQVTLRCSSQSGHNTVSWYQQALGQGPQFIFQYYREEENGRGNFPPRFSGLQFPNYSSELNVNALELDDSALYLCASSSRLAGVTGELFFGEGSRLTVL.

The chain joins TRBV6-1 to TRBJ2-3; weak D call: TRBD2 (6 bases). The germline V gene encodes CDR1 MNHNS and CDR2 SASEGT. The CDR3 is made up of 15 amino acids. With 2 bases removed from V and 4 bases from J, the gap between germline ends came to 13 bases. The CDR3 protein is CASSEIAVAPDTQYF. DNA of the CDR3: TGTGCCAGCAGTGAAATAGCGGTAGCACCAGATACGCAGTATTTT.

The chain couples TRBV9 to TRBJ2-2; D uncertain. Per germline, CDR1 SGDLS and CDR2 YYNGEE. There are 13 residues in the CDR3. V was trimmed by 4 bases and J by 6 bases, leaving 10 bases between them. CDR3 residues: CASSPETAGELFF. CDR3 sequence (DNA): TGTGCCAGCAGCCCCGAGACGGCCGGGGAGCTGTTTTTT. The full variable domain, rest sourced from reference TRBV9 and TRBJ2-2, is DSGVTQTPKHLITATGQRVTLRCSPRSGDLSVYWYQQSLDQGLQFLIQYYNGEERAKGNILERFSAQQFPDLHSELNLSSLELGDSALYFCASSPETAGELFFGEGSRLTVL.

This sequence joins TRBV5-8 and TRBJ2-5; 10 bases align to TRBD2. Germline V gene data show CDR1 as SGHTS and CDR2 as YDEGEE. This CDR3 comprises 15 residues. The trim removed 4 bases at V and 5 bases at J, leaving 8 bases unmatched. The DNA for the CDR3 is TGTGCCAGCAGCCCCCGGGGTAGCGGGGGGGAGACCCAGTACTTC. It encodes CASSPRGSGGETQYF.